The rows below give T cell receptor beta chains drawn from one sample of a study of somatic mutations in cytotoxic T cells in rheumatoid arthritis. Clones were read by immunoSEQ multiplex PCR, and TCRdb kept only the in-frame ones, dropping some. The sample yields about 36,000 clones, 70% to 85% seen once. Sequencing used CD8+ T cells sorted from blood. Receptors originate from a man aged 40-55 years in good health. Both conserved end residues are part of each CDR3. A D gene is named only where the DNA matches it firmly. Size values are once, few and many counts, or a class for expanded clones, and some rows have none.

clone_size d_call j_call v_call cdr3_nt cdr3_aa
- - TRBJ2-7 TRBV28 TGTGCCAGCAGCCTCTACTACGAGCAGTACTTC CASSLYYEQYF
once TRBD1 TRBJ2-5 TRBV29-1 TGCAGCGTTGAACCTGTGACAGGGGGCGGACAAGAGACCCAGTACTTC CSVEPVTGGGQETQYF
- - TRBJ2-7 TRBV5-4 TGTGCCAGTAGGGCGTCGGCAGGGGGGTCCTACGAGCAGTACTTC CASRASAGGSYEQYF
- TRBD1 TRBJ2-1 TRBV9 TGTGCCAGCAGCGATGGACAGGGAGTCAATGAGCAGTTCTTC CASSDGQGVNEQFF
- - TRBJ2-5 TRBV28 TGTGCCAGCAGTCCTCCAAGTGTGCGAGAGACCCAGTACTTC CASSPPSVRETQYF
- - TRBJ1-1 TRBV29-1 TGCAGCGTTGAAGACCCAGGGTACGGAAACACTGAAGCTTTCTTT CSVEDPGYGNTEAFF
once - TRBJ2-5 TRBV7-9 TGTGCCAGCAGCTTAGGGGGTGGGTCAGCCCAAGAGACCCAGTACTTC CASSLGGGSAQETQYF
- TRBD2 TRBJ2-2 TRBV6-4 TGTGCCAGGATAGAGGCGGGAGGGTGGTCGGGGGAGCTGTTTTTT CARIEAGGWSGELFF
- TRBD2 TRBJ2-7 TRBV18 TGTGCCAGCTCACGAGGGACAGGGACTAGCGGGAGGGCCGAGATCCCATACGAGCAGTACTTC CASSRGTGTSGRAEIPYEQYF
- - TRBJ1-2 TRBV28 TGTGCCAGCAGTTTACAATACCGGGACACACCGGACTATGGCTACACCTTC CASSLQYRDTPDYGYTF
- - TRBJ2-6 TRBV6-4 TGTGCCAGCAGTCCCCAGGGACACTCTGGGGCCAACGTCCTGACTTTC CASSPQGHSGANVLTF
- TRBD1 TRBJ2-7 TRBV19 TGTGCCAGTAGCTGGGACAGTACCTACGAGCAGTACTTC CASSWDSTYEQYF
once - TRBJ2-5 TRBV7-9 TGTGCCAGCAGCTTTGGACTGGGAGGGGGTCGGCAAGAGACCCAGTACTTC CASSFGLGGGRQETQYF
- TRBD1 TRBJ2-3 TRBV9 TGTGCCAGCAGCGTAGCTACTGGGACAGGAGGAGATACGCAGTATTTT CASSVATGTGGDTQYF
- TRBD2 TRBJ2-7 TRBV2 TGTGCCAGCAGTGATATGTGGACTAGCGGGATCTACGAGCAGTACTTC CASSDMWTSGIYEQYF
- - TRBJ1-5 TRBV19 TGTGCCAGTAGTATAGATGCGGGCCGGCAGCCCCAGCATTTT CASSIDAGRQPQHF
- - TRBJ1-1 TRBV6-1 TGTGCCAGCAGTGAAGCTGCGACAGACTACACTGAAGCTTTCTTT CASSEAATDYTEAFF
- - TRBJ2-7 TRBV5-1 TGCGCCAGCAGCTTTAACGGACCCGAGCAGTACTTC CASSFNGPEQYF
- - TRBJ2-7 TRBV30 TGTGCCTGGAGTGCCGGGTCCGGGCAGTACTTC CAWSAGSGQYF
few - TRBJ2-7 TRBV5-4 TGTGCCAGCAGCTTGGGACTAGGCTCCTACGAGCAGTACTTC CASSLGLGSYEQYF
once TRBD2 TRBJ2-1 TRBV2 TGTGCCAGCACACTAGCGGGAGTGGATGAGCAGTTCTTC CASTLAGVDEQFF
- - TRBJ2-1 TRBV28 TGTGCCAGCAGTTTCGGCTCCAGCTCCTACAATGAGCAGTTCTTC CASSFGSSSYNEQFF
few - TRBJ2-7 TRBV14 TGTGCCAGCAGCCAAGGAGACAACCCCAACGAGCAGTACTTC CASSQGDNPNEQYF
- - TRBJ2-4 TRBV15 TGTGCCACCAGCGTCTCAGGGAATATAGCCAAAAACATTCAGTACTTC CATSVSGNIAKNIQYF
- TRBD2 TRBJ2-2 TRBV27 TGTGCCAGCAGTCCCGGGACTAGCGGGAGTATCGGGGAGCTGTTTTTT CASSPGTSGSIGELFF
- TRBD2 TRBJ2-7 TRBV11-2 TGTGCCAGCAGCTCCTATCCTGAAAGCGGGAGCGCCTACGAGCAGTACTTC CASSSYPESGSAYEQYF
- - TRBJ1-4 TRBV6-1 TGTGCCAGCAGTCGACAGTCTAATGAAAAACTGTTTTTT CASSRQSNEKLFF
- - TRBJ2-3 TRBV10-2 TGCGCCAGCACCGACAGAGCGAGGGCAGATACGCAGTATTTT CASTDRARADTQYF
- TRBD1 TRBJ1-1 TRBV2 TGTGCCAGCAGCGCGGGGACAGGGATATTGAACACTGAAGCTTTCTTT CASSAGTGILNTEAFF
- - TRBJ2-7 TRBV6-1 TGTGCCAGCAGTGAAGCTTACGAGCAGTACTTC CASSEAYEQYF
- TRBD1 TRBJ1-2 TRBV19 TGTGCCAGTACAACAGGGGCCTATGGCTACACCTTC CASTTGAYGYTF
- TRBD2 TRBJ2-6 TRBV6-5 TGTGCCAGCAGTGGGGGGGACTCTGGGGCCAACGTCCTGACTTTC CASSGGDSGANVLTF
- - TRBJ2-7 TRBV6-1 TGTGCCAGCAGTGAAGCTGGTCGGGACGAGTACTTC CASSEAGRDEYF
- TRBD1 TRBJ2-7 TRBV27 TGTGCCAGCAGTGACAGACAGGGCCCCTACGAGCAGTACTTC CASSDRQGPYEQYF
- TRBD2 TRBJ2-4 TRBV4-3 TGCGCCAGCAGCCCCCGGGGGGGCCTAAACATTCAGTACTTC CASSPRGGLNIQYF
few - TRBJ1-4 TRBV20-1 TGCAGTGCGAAGATACATGAAAAACTGTTTTTT CSAKIHEKLFF
- - TRBJ2-3 TRBV28 TGTGCCAGCAGCCCGGACGGTGCAAACCTGTGGCCGCAGTATTTT CASSPDGANLWPQYF
- - TRBJ2-2 TRBV25-1 TGTGCCAGCAGTGATTCACAAGTTCGTGACACCGGGGAGCTGTTTTTT CASSDSQVRDTGELFF
- - TRBJ1-3 TRBV30 TGTGCCTGGAGGGAGAGGGGACAAGGAAACACCATATATTTT CAWRERGQGNTIYF
- TRBD1 TRBJ1-2 TRBV7-9 TGTGCCAGCAGCCAAGAACAGGGGCTCTATGGCTACACCTTC CASSQEQGLYGYTF
- - TRBJ1-5 TRBV5-6 TGTGCCAGCAGCTCACTGGATCAGCCCCAGCATTTT CASSSLDQPQHF
- - TRBJ2-1 TRBV2 TGTGCCAGCAGTGAAGGGGGCCCGGGGGCCTGGGGCCTCTACAATGAGCAGTTCTTC CASSEGGPGAWGLYNEQFF
- - TRBJ2-1 TRBV5-4 TGTGCCAGCAGCTTATTTATGAGGGAAGACTACAATGAGCAGTTCTTC CASSLFMREDYNEQFF
- - TRBJ1-1 TRBV28 TGTGCCAGCAAGGACCCCGACGACCCGAACACTGAAGCTTTCTTT CASKDPDDPNTEAFF
- - TRBJ2-1 TRBV9 TGTGCCAGCAGCCCCGCCTTTTCTGAGCAGTTCTTC CASSPAFSEQFF
- - TRBJ1-4 TRBV27 TGTGCCAGCGGGTGGGGAGGGGGGGATGAAAAACTGTTTTTT CASGWGGGDEKLFF
- TRBD2 TRBJ2-3 TRBV4-1 TGCGCCAGCCAACTAACGGGGGGGGGCGCAGATACGCAGTATTTT CASQLTGGGADTQYF
- TRBD2 TRBJ2-3 TRBV9 TGTGCCAGCAGCCCGGGACTAGCGGGAGGCACAGATACGCAGTATTTT CASSPGLAGGTDTQYF
- - TRBJ2-2 TRBV28 TGTGCCAGCAGTTTGTTGGGCCCCGGGGAGCTGTTTTTT CASSLLGPGELFF
- - TRBJ2-7 TRBV2 TGTGCCAGCAGTTCTATCGACTCCTACGAGCAGTACTTC CASSSIDSYEQYF
- - TRBJ2-7 TRBV7-4 TGTGCCAGCAGAGGGGGACCGCGGCCTCCCTACGAGCAGTACTTC CASRGGPRPPYEQYF
- - TRBJ1-5 TRBV6-5 TGTGCCAGCAGTACATATAGCAATCAGCCCCAGCATTTT CASSTYSNQPQHF
- TRBD2 TRBJ2-3 TRBV28 TGTGCCAGCAGTCGGCCGACTAGCTCCATGGATACGCAGTATTTT CASSRPTSSMDTQYF
- - TRBJ2-7 TRBV19 TGTGCCAGTAGTAGTGGGATCTCCGAGCAGTACTTC CASSSGISEQYF